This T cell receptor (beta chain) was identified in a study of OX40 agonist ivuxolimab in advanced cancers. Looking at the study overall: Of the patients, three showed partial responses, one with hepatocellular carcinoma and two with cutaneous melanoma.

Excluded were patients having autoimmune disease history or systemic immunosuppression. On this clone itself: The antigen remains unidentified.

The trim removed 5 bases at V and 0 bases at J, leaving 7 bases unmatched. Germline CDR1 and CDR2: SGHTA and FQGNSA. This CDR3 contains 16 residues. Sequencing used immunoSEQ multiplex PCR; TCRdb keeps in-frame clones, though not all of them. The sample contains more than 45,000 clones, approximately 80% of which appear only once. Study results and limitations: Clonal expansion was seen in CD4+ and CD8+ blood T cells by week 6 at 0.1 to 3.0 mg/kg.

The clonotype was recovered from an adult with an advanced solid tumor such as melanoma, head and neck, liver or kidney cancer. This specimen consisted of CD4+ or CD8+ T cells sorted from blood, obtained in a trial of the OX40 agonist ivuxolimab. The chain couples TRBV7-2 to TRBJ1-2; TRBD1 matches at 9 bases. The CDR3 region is CASSRDRAGANYGYTF. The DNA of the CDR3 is TGTGCCAGCAGCCGGGACAGGGCAGGAGCTAACTATGGCTACACCTTC.